This T cell receptor (beta chain) was retrieved from a study of cytomegalovirus exposure and HLA in healthy donors. Points from the study as a whole: Later analysis identified several of the most significant clusters that appeared linked to common viral pathogens.

Germline-derived CDR1 and CDR2 are MNHNS and SASEGT. The CDR3 runs to 15 residues. Trimming cost V 3 bases and J 4 bases; bases outside gene matches: 6. The PCR employed 60 Vbeta primers together with 13 Jbeta primers. TCRdb's table, derived via immunoSEQ multiplex PCR, lists solely in-frame clones and lacks some. The sample yields 120,000 or so clones, approximately 87% seen once. Points on this clone: The antigen remains undetermined.

The receptor comes from a man between 18 and 29 years old in good health and CMV-seropositive. The chain recombines TRBV6-1 with TRBJ1-1; 9 positions match TRBD1. The sample was PBMCs. The CDR3 loop is CASSEIGGQGTEAFF. In DNA, the CDR3 is TGTGCCAGCAGTGAGATAGGGGGACAGGGCACTGAAGCTTTCTTT.